This TCR beta chain was recovered during a study of blood T cell repertoires in COVID-19. The overall study: Researchers got acute and convalescent COVID-19 samples from the United States, Italy and Spain. Nucleic acid was either cDNA or gDNA, and it came from T cells, B-cell-depleted T cells, or PBMCs.

CDR1 SNHLY and CDR2 FYNNEI come from the germline V gene. V dropped 7 bases and J dropped 4 bases, with 9 bases sitting between them. The CDR3 covers 12 residues. In the original processing: From reference gene primer amplification, estimates of nucleated cell counts were derived. Profiled with immunoSEQ multiplex PCR; TCRdb holds only in-frame clones, not every one. D and trimming come from the DNA, and the V and J calls and clone size come from that table. Of 95,000 or so clones listed, more than 70% are singletons. The sample comprised peripheral blood. The TCR was taken from a human donor in a cohort sampled during active COVID-19. This rearrangement joins TRBV2 to TRBJ2-3; TRBD2 is a possible D gene (7 bases). The CDR3 loop is CASKGGSDTQYF. The DNA for the CDR3 is TGTGCCAGCAAGGGGGGGTCAGATACGCAGTATTTT.